This is a list of T cell receptor beta chains from one sample in a study of radiation and T cells in renal cell carcinoma. Generated by immunoSEQ multiplex PCR, the TCRdb table keeps only in-frame clones and is missing some. Of about 73,000 clones listed, less than 90% are singletons. Sequencing used blood, obtained from a patient whose treatment included radiotherapy and nephrectomy. Receptor source: a woman aged 55-75 years with renal cell carcinoma. CDR3s include the opening cysteine and the closing phenylalanine or tryptophan. The D gene is left open where the match is weak.

v_call	d_call	j_call	cdr3_aa
TRBV9	TRBD2	TRBJ2-3	CASSVDGATSGTQYF
TRBV5-1	-	TRBJ1-1	CASRDTGLTEAFF
TRBV18	-	TRBJ1-4	CASSPLRAETNEKLFF
TRBV6-6	TRBD1	TRBJ2-3	CASRYRGLGTDTQYF
TRBV7-4	-	TRBJ1-5	CASSPQRKKGNQPQHF
TRBV7-8	-	TRBJ1-1	CASSPFVAFTEAFF
TRBV30	-	TRBJ1-1	CAWSVGPSGDF
TRBV19	-	TRBJ1-4	CASSPDGWRANEKLFF
TRBV19	TRBD2	TRBJ2-3	CASSVTSGETDTQYF
TRBV11-2	-	TRBJ1-1	CASSPLTAPNTEAFF
TRBV2	TRBD2	TRBJ2-7	CASSDGIAGALRSYEQYF
TRBV5-1	-	TRBJ2-1	CASSLDPPPYNEQFF
TRBV28	-	TRBJ1-4	CATTGPVDEKLFF
TRBV5-8	-	TRBJ1-5	CASSPFETDSYSNQPQHF
TRBV6-6	-	TRBJ2-7	CASSYTAGYEQYF
TRBV2	-	TRBJ1-2	CASTRRLYGYTF
TRBV29-1	-	TRBJ1-5	CSVGGGSDGQPQHF
TRBV7-9	TRBD2	TRBJ2-7	CASSATSGGSYEQYF
TRBV5-6	TRBD1	TRBJ1-1	CASSSGTGTLRAFF
TRBV18	-	TRBJ1-2	CASSPSTGPSHGGYTF
TRBV6-6	-	TRBJ1-5	CASSSVVYQPQHF
TRBV15	TRBD1	TRBJ1-1	CATSSYTGGGEAFF
TRBV6-5	-	TRBJ1-5	CASPYNQVGNQPQHF
TRBV5-1	-	TRBJ1-2	CASSLTATQGNYGYTF
TRBV6-6	TRBD1	TRBJ1-4	CASSYSRQGGSEKLFF
TRBV19	-	TRBJ2-2	CASSQAGTGELFF
TRBV6-1	-	TRBJ1-6	CASSEAAGVISPLHF